Below are 16 T cell receptor beta chains sequenced from a single sample in a study of metastatic and nonmetastatic thyroid tumors. Not a single patient had been given any form of treatment at any point before undergoing thyroid surgery. TCRdb recomputed clones from the PCR reads via MiXCR. The data hold under 15,000 clones, with approximately 12% observed a single time. The sequencing sample was made of blood. These receptors were taken from a female donor with papillary thyroid cancer or a benign thyroid nodule (not recorded which). Some clones in this sample may be carry-over from other donors' samples.

In this sample, this clone turned up many times. The chain combines TRBV18 with TRBJ1-5; D call uncertain. The CDR3 sequence is 13 residues long. The V end lost 4 bases, the J end lost 5 bases, and 9 bases lay between the germline ends. CDR1 KGHSH and CDR2 LQKENI come from the germline V gene. CDR3 coding DNA: TGTGCCAGCTCACTAGACAAATATCAGCCCCAGCATTTT. It translates to CASSLDKYQPQHF.

This clone was seen at least ten times. In nucleotides, the CDR3 is TGTGCCAGCAGCGGACAGGGGGGAACAATTCAAGAGACCCAGTACTTC. Amino acid sequence: CASSGQGGTIQETQYF. This rearrangement joins TRBV28 to TRBJ2-5; 10 positions agree with TRBD1. V gave up 6 bases and J gave up 2 bases; unmatched junction bases: 9. The CDR3 runs 16 residues. Germline CDR1 reads MDHEN; CDR2 reads SYDVKM.

This clone is categorized as medium-sized. Here the CDR3 DNA reads TGTGCCAGCAGTCAGCGGGACACCACCTTTGGTGAAGCTTTCTTT. Translation: CASSQRDTTFGEAFF. The chain combines TRBV27 with TRBJ1-1; tentatively, D is TRBD1 (6 bases). This CDR3 comprises 15 residues. CDR1 and CDR2 from the germline V gene are MNHEY and SMNVEV (reference sequence). V gave up 5 bases and J gave up 7 bases, with 20 bases separating them.

There are many counts of this clone. The chain carries TRBV11-1 and TRBJ1-2; perhaps TRBD1 as D (6 bases). This CDR3 has 16 residues. Trimming left V 0 bases short and J 2 bases short, with 13 bases between. CDR1 SGHAT and CDR2 FQDESV come from the germline V gene (reference sequence). The CDR3 DNA is TGTGCCAGCAGCTTAGCTCGGGACAATTGGAACTATGGCTACACCTTC. This translates into CASSLARDNWNYGYTF.

This clone is labeled medium-sized (0.01 to 0.1%). The chain couples TRBV28 to TRBJ1-3, with a tentative D call TRBD1 (5 bases). The CDR3 totals 14 residues. The V end was cut by 10 bases, the J end by 0 bases, with 13 bases between. Germline CDR1 is MDHEN and CDR2 is SYDVKM. CDR3 sequence: CATGQGSSGNTIYF. CDR3 sequence (DNA): TGTGCCACGGGTCAGGGATCCTCTGGAAACACCATATATTTT.

This clone was counted many times. The chain uses TRBV3-1 and TRBJ1-2, with no clear D. CDR3 length: 14 amino acids. V was clipped by 4 bases and J by 0 bases, with 9 bases between them. Germline values: CDR1 LGHDT, CDR2 YNNKEL (reference sequence). The CDR3 coding sequence is TGTGCCAGCAGCCCCCCCGGGGCTAACTATGGCTACACCTTC. This translates into CASSPPGANYGYTF.

This clone was observed at least ten times. The chain uses TRBV2 and TRBJ2-1; D is unclear. Germline V gene lookup returns CDR1 SNHLY and CDR2 FYNNEI. The CDR3 covers 14 residues. Between the trimmed V and J ends, which lost 7 bases and 7 bases, there was a span of 17 bases. CDR3 sequence: CASNILGLQNEQFF. The CDR3 DNA reads TGTGCCAGCAATATCTTAGGTTTACAGAATGAGCAGTTCTTC.

This clone was counted ten times or more. This sequence joins TRBV6-5 and TRBJ1-1, with D uncertain. The CDR3 runs 16 residues. From germline, CDR1 is MNHEY and CDR2 SVGAGI. V was shortened by 2 bases and J by 0 bases, with 13 bases between the two germline ends. CDR3 sequence (DNA): TGTGCCAGCAGTTACCCCCCCCAGACGGTGAACACTGAAGCTTTCTTT. This encodes CASSYPPQTVNTEAFF.

This clone showed up many times. The chain links TRBV28 to TRBJ2-6, with no clear D. V was trimmed by 0 bases and J by 0 bases, leaving 12 bases between them. CDR1 is MDHEN and CDR2 is SYDVKM in the germline V gene. The CDR3 has 18 residues. DNA for the CDR3: TGTGCCAGCAGTTTATGGGCAGGAGACCACTCTGGGGCCAACGTCCTGACTTTC. Protein: CASSLWAGDHSGANVLTF.

There are many counts of this clone. This sequence joins TRBV3-1 and TRBJ1-2; TRBD1 agrees at 9 bases. The CDR3 is 18 residues long. The V gene's germline CDR1 is LGHDT and CDR2 YNNKEL (reference sequence). Trimming removed 7 bases from V and 0 bases from J; junction bases left unmatched: 15. The CDR3 loop reads CASTPGTGSLGSNYGYTF. In DNA form, the CDR3 reads TGTGCCAGCACCCCCGGGACAGGGTCCCTTGGCTCTAACTATGGCTACACCTTC.

This clone counts as medium-sized. CDR3 loop: CASSQSYEQYF. CDR3 in DNA: TGCGCCAGCAGCCAGTCCTACGAGCAGTACTTC. This chain links TRBV5-1 with TRBJ2-7, with D hard to call. The V end was cut by 4 bases, the J end by 1 base, with 3 bases between. Per germline, CDR1 SGHRS and CDR2 YFSETQ. There are 11 residues in the CDR3.

This clone was counted many times. The chain combines TRBV3-1 with TRBJ1-2; tentatively, D is TRBD1 (6 bases). The CDR3 has 14 residues. Between the trimmed V and J ends, which lost 4 bases and 8 bases, there was a span of 17 bases. Germline loops: CDR1 LGHDT, CDR2 YNNKEL (reference sequence). The CDR3 sequence is CASSRQTGPSGYTF. In DNA form, the CDR3 reads TGTGCCAGCAGCCGCCAGACAGGCCCTTCAGGCTACACCTTC.

This clone occurred many times. This rearrangement joins TRBV11-2 to TRBJ1-6; D is possibly TRBD1 (6 bases). This CDR3 has 17 amino acids. CDR1 is SGHAT and CDR2 is FQNNGV in the germline V gene. Trimming removed 4 bases at V and 2 bases at J, with 15 bases between. CDR3 nucleotide sequence: TGTGCCAGCAGCTCCACCCGCGGACAGACCTATAATTCACCCCTCCACTTT. Its translation is CASSSTRGQTYNSPLHF.

As for this clone: One junction end disagrees with the germline gene, perhaps due to a read error. V gene TRBV12-3 or TRBV12-4 combines with J gene TRBJ1-1; 9 positions match TRBD1. The CDR3 covers 15 residues. CDR3 nucleotides: TGCGCCAGCACCGAACCGACAGGGGGGAACACTGAAGCTTCCTTT. Protein product: CASTEPTGGNTEASF.

Sample share makes this clone medium-sized (0.01 to 0.1%). The V and J genes are TRBV6-1 and TRBJ2-7; a possible D gene is TRBD2 (6 bases). There are 14 residues in the CDR3. Trimming took 2 bases from V and 4 from J, leaving 12 bases between them. Per germline, CDR1 MNHNS and CDR2 SASEGT. The CDR3 DNA is TGTGCCAGCAGTGAATCCCCGGAGGGATACGAGCAGTACTTC. It encodes CASSESPEGYEQYF.

By its share, this clone is medium-sized (0.01 to 0.1%). This sequence joins TRBV12-3 or TRBV12-4 and TRBJ2-7; no definite D call. This CDR3 contains 15 residues. The ends were cut back, 2 bases at V and 1 base at J, with 12 bases in the middle. This CDR3 is CASSLSRRWSYEQYF. CDR3 bases: TGTGCCAGCAGTTTATCCAGACGGTGGTCCTACGAGCAGTACTTC.